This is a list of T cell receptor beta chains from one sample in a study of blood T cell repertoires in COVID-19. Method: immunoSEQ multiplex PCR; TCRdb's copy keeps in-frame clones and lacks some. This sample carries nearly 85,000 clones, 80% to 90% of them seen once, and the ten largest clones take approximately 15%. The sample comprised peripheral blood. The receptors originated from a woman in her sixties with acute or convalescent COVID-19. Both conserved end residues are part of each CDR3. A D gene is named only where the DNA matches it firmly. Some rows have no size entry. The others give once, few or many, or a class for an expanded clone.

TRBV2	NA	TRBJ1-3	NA	CASSNSGTIYF	TGTGCCAGCAGTAATAGTGGCACCATATATTTT
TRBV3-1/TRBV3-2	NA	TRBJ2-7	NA	CASKLTGTLEQYF	TGTGCCAGCAAGTTGACAGGGACTCTCGAGCAGTACTTC
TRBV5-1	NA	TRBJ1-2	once	CASSSLGGEGNYGYTF	TGCGCCAGCAGCTCCCTCGGGGGGGAAGGGAACTATGGCTACACCTTC
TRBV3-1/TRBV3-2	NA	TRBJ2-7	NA	CASSQDRPYEQYF	TGTGCCAGCAGCCAAGACAGGCCCTACGAGCAGTACTTC
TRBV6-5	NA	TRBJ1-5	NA	CASALGSALQPQHF	TGTGCCAGCGCATTGGGCTCCGCACTTCAGCCCCAGCATTTT
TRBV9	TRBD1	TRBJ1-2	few	CASSGTGPINYGYTF	TGTGCCAGCAGCGGGACAGGCCCGATTAACTATGGCTACACCTTC
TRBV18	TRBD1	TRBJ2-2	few	CASSPGQGYGELFF	TGTGCCAGCTCACCGGGACAGGGATATGGGGAGCTGTTTTTT
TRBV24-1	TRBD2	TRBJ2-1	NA	CATSDPGLAGVQQQFF	TGTGCCACCAGTGATCCCGGACTAGCGGGAGTACAACAGCAGTTCTTC
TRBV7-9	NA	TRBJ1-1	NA	CASSLTPGWAFF	TGTGCCAGCAGCTTAACGCCAGGGTGGGCTTTCTTT
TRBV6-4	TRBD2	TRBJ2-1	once	CASSDNPSAGAYNEQFF	TGTGCCAGCAGTGACAACCCCTCCGCGGGGGCCTACAATGAGCAGTTCTTC
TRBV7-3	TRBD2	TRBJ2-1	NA	CASSLAGGYNEQFF	TGTGCCAGCAGCTTAGCGGGGGGATACAATGAGCAGTTCTTC
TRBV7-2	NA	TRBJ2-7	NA	CASSLRGAYEQYF	TGTGCCAGCAGCTTGCGCGGGGCCTACGAGCAGTACTTC
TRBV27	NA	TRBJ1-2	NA	CASGGTEKANYGYTF	TGTGCCAGCGGAGGTACCGAAAAAGCTAACTATGGCTACACCTTC
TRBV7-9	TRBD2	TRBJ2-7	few	CASSLHSLAGPYEQYF	TGTGCCAGCAGCTTACATTCCCTAGCGGGACCCTACGAGCAGTACTTC
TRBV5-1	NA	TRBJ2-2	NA	CASSLARGRTGELFF	TGCGCCAGCAGCTTGGCCCGAGGGCGGACCGGGGAGCTGTTTTTT
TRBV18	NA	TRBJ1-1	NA	CASSPRGTSDTEAFF	TGTGCCAGCTCACCAAGGGGTACGAGTGACACTGAAGCTTTCTTT
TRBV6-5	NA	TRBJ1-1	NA	CASRTGKQGTEAFF	TGTGCCAGCCGAACAGGGAAACAGGGCACTGAAGCTTTCTTT
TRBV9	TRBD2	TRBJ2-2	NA	CASSGPAGGNTGELFF	TGTGCCAGCAGCGGCCCAGCGGGGGGGAACACCGGGGAGCTGTTTTTT
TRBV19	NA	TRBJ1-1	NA	CASSRSALNTEAFF	TGTGCCAGTAGTAGGAGCGCCTTGAACACTGAAGCTTTCTTT
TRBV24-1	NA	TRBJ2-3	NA	CATSDFGGLSTDTQYF	TGTGCCACCAGTGATTTTGGAGGGCTAAGCACAGATACGCAGTATTTT
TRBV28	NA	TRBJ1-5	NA	CASSLLGDYQPQHF	TGTGCCAGCAGTTTATTAGGAGATTATCAGCCCCAGCATTTT
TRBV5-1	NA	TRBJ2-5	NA	CASRAREGAETQYF	TGCGCCAGCAGGGCGCGAGAGGGCGCAGAGACCCAGTACTTC
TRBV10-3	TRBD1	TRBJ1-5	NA	CAISEGQANSGNQPQHF	TGTGCCATCAGTGAGGGACAGGCAAATTCCGGCAATCAGCCCCAGCATTTT
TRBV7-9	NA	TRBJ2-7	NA	CASSLGGSVNYEQYF	TGTGCCAGCAGCTTAGGCGGGTCGGTGAACTACGAGCAGTACTTC
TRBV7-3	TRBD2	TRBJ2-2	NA	CASSLSLAGARTGELFF	TGTGCCAGCAGCTTATCACTAGCGGGGGCCCGTACCGGGGAGCTGTTTTTT
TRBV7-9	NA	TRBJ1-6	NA	CASSTSTGFGLLHF	TGTGCCAGCAGCACATCGACAGGTTTTGGGCTCCTCCACTTT
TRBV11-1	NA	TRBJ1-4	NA	CASSLAPSIDEKLFF	TGTGCCAGCAGCTTAGCCCCGTCCATAGATGAAAAACTGTTTTTT
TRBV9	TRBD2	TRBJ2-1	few	CASSVTSGIGNEQFF	TGTGCCAGCAGCGTAACTAGCGGGATTGGGAATGAGCAGTTCTTC
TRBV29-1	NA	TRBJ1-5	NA	CSVGGSNQPQHF	TGCAGCGTTGGCGGGAGCAATCAGCCCCAGCATTTT
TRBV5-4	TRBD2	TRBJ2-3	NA	CASGGAGVDTQYF	TGTGCCAGCGGGGGAGCGGGAGTAGATACGCAGTATTTT
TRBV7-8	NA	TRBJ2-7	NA	CASSFDRPSSYEQYF	TGTGCCAGCAGCTTTGACAGGCCGAGCTCCTACGAGCAGTACTTC
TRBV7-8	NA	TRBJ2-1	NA	CASSLGRGGDYNEQFF	TGTGCCAGCAGCTTAGGCCGCGGCGGGGATTACAATGAGCAGTTCTTC
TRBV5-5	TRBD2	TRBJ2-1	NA	CASSSSGAGAYNEQFF	TGTGCCAGCAGCTCAAGCGGGGCGGGGGCCTACAATGAGCAGTTCTTC